The clone carrying this T cell receptor (beta chain) was counted between two and nine times. The antigen is undetermined. The CDR3 sequence is 16 residues long. CDR1 is SGHTA, CDR2 FQGNSA, per germline. V lost 4 bases to trimming and J lost 5 bases; unmatched junction nucleotides: 4. The PCR contained 60 Vbeta and 13 Jbeta primers. TCRdb's table, derived via immunoSEQ multiplex PCR, lists solely in-frame clones and lacks some. Altogether some 190,000 clones are present, approximately 9.5% being singletons, with the ten largest covering about 1.2%. This sample was taken from a study of cytomegalovirus exposure and HLA in healthy donors. Broader study findings: Excluded: some indistinguishable V segments such as TRBV6-2 and TRBV6-3. In an earlier analysis, in approximately 570 donors, most V segments appeared productive either ~87% or ~30% of the time.

The V call is TRBV7-2, the J call TRBJ2-2; 13 bases are a match to TRBD2. This TCR was sampled from a woman between 25 and 40 years old in good health and CMV-seropositive. Sequenced: PBMCs. The CDR3 loop reads CASSSWTSGRTGELFF. The DNA for the CDR3 is TGTGCCAGCAGCTCTTGGACTAGCGGGAGAACCGGGGAGCTGTTTTTT.